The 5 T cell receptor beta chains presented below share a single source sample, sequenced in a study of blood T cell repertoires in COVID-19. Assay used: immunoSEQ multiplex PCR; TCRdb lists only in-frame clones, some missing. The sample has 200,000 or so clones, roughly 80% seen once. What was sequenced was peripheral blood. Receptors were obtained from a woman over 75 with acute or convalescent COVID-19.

CDR3 sequence reads: CASSLSTGGGTEAFF. DNA of the CDR3: TGTGCCAGCAGCTTAAGCACGGGGGGTGGCACTGAAGCTTTCTTT. The gene calls are TRBV7-3 and TRBJ1-1; a possible D gene is TRBD1 (5 bases). This CDR3 contains 15 residues. Trimming stripped 1 base from V and 4 bases from J, with 13 bases between. Per germline, CDR1 SGHTA and CDR2 FQGTGA.

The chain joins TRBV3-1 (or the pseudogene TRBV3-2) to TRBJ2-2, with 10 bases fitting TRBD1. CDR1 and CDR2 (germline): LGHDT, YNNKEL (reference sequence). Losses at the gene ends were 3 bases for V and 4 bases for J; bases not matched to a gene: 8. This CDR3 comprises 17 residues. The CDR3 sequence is CASSQVGTGASTGELFF. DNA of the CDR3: TGTGCCAGCAGCCAGGTCGGGACAGGGGCGTCCACCGGGGAGCTGTTTTTT.

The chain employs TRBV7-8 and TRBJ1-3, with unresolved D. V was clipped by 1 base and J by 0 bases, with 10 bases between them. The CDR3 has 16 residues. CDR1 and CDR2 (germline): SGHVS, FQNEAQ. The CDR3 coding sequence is TGTGCCAGCAGCTTAGTGTTCCCTTTCTCTGGAAACACCATATATTTT. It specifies CASSLVFPFSGNTIYF.

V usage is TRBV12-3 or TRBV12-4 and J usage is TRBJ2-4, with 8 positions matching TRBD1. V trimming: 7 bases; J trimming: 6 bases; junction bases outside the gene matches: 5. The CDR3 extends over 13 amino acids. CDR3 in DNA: TGTGCCAGCACAGCGACAGGGGCAAACATTCAGTACTTC. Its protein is CASTATGANIQYF.

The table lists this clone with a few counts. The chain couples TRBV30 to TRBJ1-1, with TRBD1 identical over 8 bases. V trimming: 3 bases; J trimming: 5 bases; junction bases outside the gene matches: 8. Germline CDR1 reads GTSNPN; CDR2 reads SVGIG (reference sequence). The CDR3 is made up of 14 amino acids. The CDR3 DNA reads TGTGCCTGGAGGTCGACAGGGGATCGGACTGAAGCTTTCTTT. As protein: CAWRSTGDRTEAFF.